The entry below describes one T cell receptor beta chain. Clones were read by immunoSEQ multiplex PCR, and TCRdb kept only the in-frame ones, dropping some. The profile shows roughly 700,000 clones, around 90% of them singletons. The sample belongs to a study of Ad26.COV2.S vaccination and SARS-CoV-2 variants. As for the study in general: Intramuscularly, Ad26.COV2.S was given either once or twice, 56 days apart.

The sample's treatment: some 20 received Ad26.COV2.S at low or high dose, single or two shots; 5 received placebo; per-sample allocation not given. The samples date from day 63 after the first vaccine or placebo injection. V shed 0 bases, J shed 9 bases, and the junction held 6 bases outside the gene matches. Germline assignment: CDR1 MNHEY and CDR2 SVGEGT. This CDR3 is 16 amino acids long. The sequence derives from a person aged 18-60 years who received the Ad26.COV2.S COVID-19 vaccine or a placebo. The material was peripheral blood, obtained in a trial of Ad26.COV2.S vaccine versus placebo. The chain carries TRBV6-2 or TRBV6-3 and TRBJ1-6; 9 bases are shared with TRBD1. The CDR3 DNA reads TGTGCCAGCAGTTACTCAGCCGGGACAGGGCGTTCACCCCTCCACTTT. Its translation: CASSYSAGTGRSPLHF.